Listed here are 6 T cell receptor beta chains from one sample, sequenced in a study of metastatic and nonmetastatic thyroid tumors. TCRdb called clones again from the PCR reads with MiXCR. The top ten hold around 22% of the sample, which has roughly 39,000 clones, more than 45% seen once. Prior to thyroid surgery, none of the patients had received any treatment. The specimen was tumor tissue. The receptors were gathered from a male donor with papillary thyroid cancer or a benign thyroid nodule (not recorded which). Some clones in this sample may be carry-over from other donors' samples.

The genes are TRBV18 and TRBJ1-2; D not certain. This CDR3 is 14 amino acids long. The germline V and J ends were trimmed by 4 bases and 4 bases, with 13 bases remaining between them. Germline V gives CDR1 KGHSH, CDR2 LQKENI. Written as DNA, the CDR3 is TGTGCCAGCTCACTCGACCAAAGGAGCTATGGCTACACCTTC. This codes for CASSLDQRSYGYTF.

The chain links TRBV30 to TRBJ2-7; no firm D call. Germline-derived CDR1 and CDR2 are GTSNPN and SVGIG (reference sequence). Trimming pared 3 bases from V and 10 bases from J, leaving 13 bases between. The CDR3 is made up of 11 amino acids. This CDR3 reads CAWSWEGFQYF. The CDR3 DNA follows: TGTGCCTGGAGCTGGGAAGGCTTCCAGTACTTC. The full variable domain, in which reference TRBV30 and TRBJ2-7 provide the parts outside the CDR3, is SQTIHQWPATLVQPVGSPLSLECTVEGTSNPNLYWYRQAAGRGLQLLFYSVGIGQISSEVPQNLSASRPQDRQFILSSKKLLLSDSGFYLCAWSWEGFQYFGPGTRLTVT.

This rearrangement joins TRBV2 to TRBJ2-7, with D tentatively TRBD1 (6 bases). Looked up from germline, CDR1 is SNHLY and CDR2 is FYNNEI. CDR3 length: 14 amino acids. V was pared by 7 bases and J by 0 bases, with 13 bases between. In nucleotides, the CDR3 is TGTGCCAGCAATAAGGACAGAATCTCCTACGAGCAGTACTTC. Translated: CASNKDRISYEQYF.

In this sample, this clone turned up a few times. V gene TRBV6-1 combines with J gene TRBJ2-1; D possibly matches TRBD1 or TRBD2 (6 bases each). The germline CDR1 and CDR2 sequences are MNHNS and SASEGT. V was trimmed by 7 bases and J by 9 bases, leaving 13 bases between them. CDR3 length: 12 amino acids. The CDR3 protein is CASTLRGLEQFF. For the CDR3, the DNA is TGTGCCAGCACCTTACGGGGGCTTGAGCAGTTCTTC.

V and J are TRBV4-1 and TRBJ2-3; D is undetermined. The CDR3 extends over 13 amino acids. Per the germline V gene, CDR1 is MGHRA and CDR2 is YSYEKL. The ends were cut back, 0 bases at V and 3 bases at J, with 4 bases in the middle. The chain's CDR3 is CASSQEPTDTQYF. The CDR3 region has the DNA TGCGCCAGCAGCCAAGAACCGACAGATACGCAGTATTTT.

This chain connects TRBV20-1 to TRBJ1-1; unclear D gene. The CDR3 sequence is 11 residues long. CDR1 and CDR2 from the germline V gene are DFQATT and SNEGSKA (reference sequence). In DNA, the CDR3 is TGCAGCACAGAGGAGAACACTGAAGCTTTCTTT. Translating it yields CSTEENTEAFF.